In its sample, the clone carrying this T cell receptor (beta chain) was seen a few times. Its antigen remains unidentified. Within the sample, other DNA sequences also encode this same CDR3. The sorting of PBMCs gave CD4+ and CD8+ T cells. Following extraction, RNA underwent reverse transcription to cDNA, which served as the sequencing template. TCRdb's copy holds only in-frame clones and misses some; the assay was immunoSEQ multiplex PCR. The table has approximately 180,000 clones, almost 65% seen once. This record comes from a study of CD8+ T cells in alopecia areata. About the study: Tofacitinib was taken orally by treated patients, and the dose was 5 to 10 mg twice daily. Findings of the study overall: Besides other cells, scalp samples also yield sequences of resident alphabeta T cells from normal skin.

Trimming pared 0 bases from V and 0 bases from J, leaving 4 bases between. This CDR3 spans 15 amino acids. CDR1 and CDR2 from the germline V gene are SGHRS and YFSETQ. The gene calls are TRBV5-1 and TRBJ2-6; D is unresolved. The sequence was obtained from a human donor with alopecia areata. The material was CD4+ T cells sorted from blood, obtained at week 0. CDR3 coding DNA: TGCGCCAGCAGCTTGGCGGCCTCTGGGGCCAACGTCCTGACTTTC. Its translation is CASSLAASGANVLTF. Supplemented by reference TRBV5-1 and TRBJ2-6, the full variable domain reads KAGVTQTPRYLIKTRGQQVTLSCSPISGHRSVSWYQQTPGQGLQFLFEYFSETQRNKGNFPGRFSGRQFSNSRSEMNVSTLELGDSALYLCASSLAASGANVLTFGAGSRLTVL.